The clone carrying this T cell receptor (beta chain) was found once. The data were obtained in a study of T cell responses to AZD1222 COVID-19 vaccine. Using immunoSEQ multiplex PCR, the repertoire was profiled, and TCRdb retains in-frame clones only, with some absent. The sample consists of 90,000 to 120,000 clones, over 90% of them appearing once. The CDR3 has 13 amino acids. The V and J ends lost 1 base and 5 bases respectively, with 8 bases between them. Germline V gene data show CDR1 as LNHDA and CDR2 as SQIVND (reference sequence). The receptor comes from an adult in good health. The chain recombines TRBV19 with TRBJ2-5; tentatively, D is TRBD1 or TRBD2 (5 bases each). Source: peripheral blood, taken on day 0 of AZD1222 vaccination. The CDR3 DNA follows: TGTGCCAGTAGTATAGGAGGGGATGAGACCCAGTACTTC. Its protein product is CASSIGGDETQYF.